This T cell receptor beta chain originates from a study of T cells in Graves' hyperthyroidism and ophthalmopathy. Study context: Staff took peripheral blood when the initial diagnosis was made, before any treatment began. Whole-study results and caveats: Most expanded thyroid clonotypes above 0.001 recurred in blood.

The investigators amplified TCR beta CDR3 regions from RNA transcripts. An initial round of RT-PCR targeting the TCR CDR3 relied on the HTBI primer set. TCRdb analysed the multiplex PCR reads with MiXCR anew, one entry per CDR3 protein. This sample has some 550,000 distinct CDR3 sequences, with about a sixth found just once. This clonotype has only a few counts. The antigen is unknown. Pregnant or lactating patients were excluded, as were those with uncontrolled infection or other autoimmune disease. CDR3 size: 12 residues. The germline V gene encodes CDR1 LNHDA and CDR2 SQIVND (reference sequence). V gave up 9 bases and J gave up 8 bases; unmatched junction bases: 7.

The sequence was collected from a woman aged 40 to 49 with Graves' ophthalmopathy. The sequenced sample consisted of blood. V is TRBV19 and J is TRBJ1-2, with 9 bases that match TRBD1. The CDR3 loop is CASSMDRGGYTF. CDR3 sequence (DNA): TGTGCCAGCAGCATGGACAGGGGCGGCTACACCTTC.